Below, 2 T cell receptor beta chains from the same sample are listed, as sequenced in a study of OX40 agonist ivuxolimab in advanced cancers. The repertoire was sequenced with immunoSEQ multiplex PCR; TCRdb's copy has only in-frame clones and lacks some. The sample holds roughly 62,000 clones, approximately 86% seen once. Sequenced here: CD4+ or CD8+ T cells sorted from blood, sampled in a trial of the OX40 agonist ivuxolimab. Receptors were obtained from an adult with an advanced solid tumor such as melanoma, head and neck, liver or kidney cancer.

V gene TRBV6-1 combines with J gene TRBJ2-2, with unresolved D. The CDR3 loop spans 15 amino acids. V gave up 0 bases and J gave up 3 bases, with 8 bases separating them. Germline lookup yields CDR1 MNHNS and CDR2 SASEGT. CDR3 in amino acids: CASSEATGYTGELFF. The CDR3 nucleotides read TGTGCCAGCAGTGAAGCCACTGGGTACACCGGGGAGCTGTTTTTT.

This clone has only one observation. The rearrangement joins TRBV5-4 to TRBJ2-5; possibly TRBD1 or TRBD2 for D (5 bases each). Trimming removed 3 bases from V and 5 bases from J, with 23 bases in between. In germline, CDR1 is SGHNT, CDR2 YYREEE (reference sequence). The CDR3 has 17 residues. For the CDR3, the DNA is TGTGCCAGCAGCTCCTACGCGGCCGGGACCCCCCGGGAGACCCAGTACTTC. Translated, it gives CASSSYAAGTPRETQYF.